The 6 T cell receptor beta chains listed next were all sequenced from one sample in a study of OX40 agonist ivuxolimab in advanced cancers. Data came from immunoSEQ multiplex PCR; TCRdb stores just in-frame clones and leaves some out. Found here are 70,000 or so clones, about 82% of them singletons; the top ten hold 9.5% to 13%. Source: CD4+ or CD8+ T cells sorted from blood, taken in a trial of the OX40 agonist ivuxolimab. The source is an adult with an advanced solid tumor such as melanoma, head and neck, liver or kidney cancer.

DNA for the CDR3: TGTGCCACCACAGGGCGGGGTCAGCCCCAGCATTTT. This codes for CATTGRGQPQHF. The V and J genes are TRBV28 and TRBJ1-5; D perhaps matches TRBD1 (6 bases). The CDR3 covers 12 residues. Germline CDR1 MDHEN, CDR2 SYDVKM. Trimming removed 10 bases from V and 6 bases from J, with 13 bases in between.

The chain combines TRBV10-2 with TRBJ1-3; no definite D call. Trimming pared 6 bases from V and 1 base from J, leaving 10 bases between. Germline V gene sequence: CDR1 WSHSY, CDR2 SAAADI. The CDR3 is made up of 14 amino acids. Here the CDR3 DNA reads TGCGCCAGCAGCTCCACGGGGTCTGGAAACACCATATATTTT. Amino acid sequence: CASSSTGSGNTIYF.

The CDR3 sequence: CASSQNRQRGYTF. For the CDR3, the DNA is TGTGCCAGCAGCCAGAACCGCCAGAGGGGCTACACCTTC. The chain combines TRBV14 with TRBJ1-2, with D uncertain. The CDR3 totals 13 residues. CDR1 and CDR2 from the germline V gene are SGHDN and FVKESK. Trimming pared 3 bases from V and 8 bases from J, leaving 13 bases between.

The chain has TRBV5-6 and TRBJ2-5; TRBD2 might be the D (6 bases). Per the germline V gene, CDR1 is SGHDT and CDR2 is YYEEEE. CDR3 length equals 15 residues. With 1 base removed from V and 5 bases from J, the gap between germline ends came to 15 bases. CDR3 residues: CASSLRVEGGETQYF. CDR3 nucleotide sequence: TGTGCCAGCAGCTTGCGGGTGGAGGGAGGTGAGACCCAGTACTTC.

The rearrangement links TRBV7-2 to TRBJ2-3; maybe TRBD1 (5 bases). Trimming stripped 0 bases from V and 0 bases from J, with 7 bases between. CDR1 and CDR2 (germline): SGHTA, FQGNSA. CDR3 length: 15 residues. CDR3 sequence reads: CASSLAQGSTDTQYF. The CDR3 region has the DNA TGTGCCAGCAGCTTAGCGCAGGGAAGCACAGATACGCAGTATTTT.

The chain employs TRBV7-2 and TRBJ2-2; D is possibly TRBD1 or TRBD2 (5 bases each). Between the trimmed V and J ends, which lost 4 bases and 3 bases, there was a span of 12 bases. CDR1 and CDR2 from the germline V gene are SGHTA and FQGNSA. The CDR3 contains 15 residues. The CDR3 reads CASSSRGFDTGELFF. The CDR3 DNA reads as TGTGCCAGCAGCTCGAGGGGTTTTGACACCGGGGAGCTGTTTTTT.